Listed below are T cell receptor beta chains from one sample, sequenced in a study of cytomegalovirus exposure and HLA in healthy donors. Here immunoSEQ multiplex PCR was the method, and the copy in TCRdb shows in-frame clones only, minus some. The top ten clones hold roughly 4% of a sample with over 250,000 clones, roughly 85% of them seen once. The sample consisted of PBMCs. Receptor source: a middle-aged man in good health and CMV-seropositive. Each CDR3 is given with its conserved first and last residue. Each record gives: D gene, J gene, V gene, clone size, CDR3 DNA, CDR3 protein. The D gene is left open where the match is weak. Size tells how often a clone was seen (once, few, many) or the class of an expanded clone, and some rows leave it out.

>TRBD1|TRBJ1-2|TRBV19|.
TGTGCCAGCCACAGGGGGGACTATGGCTACACCTTC
CASHRGDYGYTF
>TRBD1|TRBJ2-5|TRBV10-1|.
TGCGCCAGCAGTGAGACGGACAGGGCTCGAAGGGAGACCCAGTACTTC
CASSETDRARRETQYF
>.|TRBJ1-5|TRBV29-1|.
TGCAGCGTTGTCGAGGGCAATCAGCCCCAGCATTTT
CSVVEGNQPQHF
>.|TRBJ1-4|TRBV5-1|.
TGCGCCAGCAGCCGGGTGGGGGGGCCGGGGGAAAAACTGTTTTTT
CASSRVGGPGEKLFF
>TRBD2|TRBJ2-5|TRBV5-1|.
TGCGCCAGCAGCCAAGGGACTAGCCAAGAGACCCAGTACTTC
CASSQGTSQETQYF
>TRBD2|TRBJ2-1|TRBV25-1|.
TGTGCCAGCAGTCCCTTGACTAGCGGGATCCACAATGAGCAGTTCTTC
CASSPLTSGIHNEQFF
>TRBD2|TRBJ2-1|TRBV27|.
TGTGCCAGCAGTTCATTGACTAGCGGAAGTCACAATGAGCAGTTCTTC
CASSSLTSGSHNEQFF
>TRBD2|TRBJ2-2|TRBV15|.
TGTGCCACCAGCAGATCCCTAGCGGGAGGTGGCACCGGGGAGCTGTTTTTT
CATSRSLAGGGTGELFF
>.|TRBJ1-5|TRBV28|once
TGTGCCAGCAGCCCCTCTGGACAGCCCCAGCCCCAGCATTTT
CASSPSGQPQPQHF
>.|TRBJ2-7|TRBV7-9|.
TGTGCCAGCAGCTCCCTACCTAGTCCCTACGAGCAGTACTTC
CASSSLPSPYEQYF
>TRBD2|TRBJ2-7|TRBV15|few
TGTGCCACCAGCAGCGGACTAGCGGGAGTGGGAGAGCAGTACTTC
CATSSGLAGVGEQYF
>.|TRBJ1-2|TRBV15|.
TGTGCCACCAGCAGAGAGCAGGTTGACTATGGCTACACCTTC
CATSREQVDYGYTF
>TRBD2|TRBJ2-5|TRBV11-2|.
TGTGCCAGCAGCTTGGTGCTAGCGGGAGTCGAGACCCAGTACTTC
CASSLVLAGVETQYF
>.|TRBJ2-7|TRBV7-9|.
TGTGCCAGCAGCTTAGCCTCAGACAGCCGAACCTACGAGCAGTACTTC
CASSLASDSRTYEQYF
>.|TRBJ2-5|TRBV4-3|once
TGCGCCAGCAGCCAATACCCCGGGGGAGAGACCCAGTACTTC
CASSQYPGGETQYF
>.|TRBJ2-5|TRBV28|.
TGTGCCAGCAGCCCCCGTCCCTTAGAGACCCAGTACTTC
CASSPRPLETQYF
>.|TRBJ2-3|TRBV1|.
TGCACCAGCAGCCAAGAACTAACTAGCGGTACTAGCACAGATACGCAGTATTTT
CTSSQELTSGTSTDTQYF
>TRBD2|TRBJ2-7|TRBV18|.
TGTGCCAGCTCACCACCGGGACTAGCGGGAGGCTACGAGCAGTACTTC
CASSPPGLAGGYEQYF
>.|TRBJ2-2|TRBV29-1|.
TGCAGCGTCGCAGGGGCGGACACCGGGGAGCTGTTTTTT
CSVAGADTGELFF
>TRBD1|TRBJ1-2|TRBV5-6|.
TGTGCCAGCAGCTTGAAGGACAGGGATGCCTATGGCTACACCTTC
CASSLKDRDAYGYTF
>.|TRBJ2-7|TRBV28|.
TGTGCCAGCACGACGGGGACCTACGAGCAGTACTTC
CASTTGTYEQYF
>TRBD2|TRBJ2-7|TRBV4-2|.
TGTGCCAGCAGCCAGAGCGGGAGGGCCTACGAGCAGTACTTC
CASSQSGRAYEQYF
>TRBD1|TRBJ2-5|TRBV2|.
TGTGCCAGCCAACACGGGACAGGGGAAGAGACCCAGTACTTC
CASQHGTGEETQYF
>TRBD1|TRBJ1-1|TRBV4-3|few
TGCGCCAGCAGCCAAGATTCAGGGGGCGTCACTGAAGCTTTCTTT
CASSQDSGGVTEAFF
>TRBD2|TRBJ2-2|TRBV29-1|.
TGCAGCGTAGCGGGAGACGCGAACACCGGGGAGCTGTTTTTT
CSVAGDANTGELFF
>.|TRBJ1-5|TRBV19|once
TGTGCCAGTAGTTTCCAGGGGTACCAGCCCCAGCATTTT
CASSFQGYQPQHF
>.|TRBJ1-2|TRBV28|once
TGTGCCAGCAGTTTAATCAGTAACTATGGCTACACCTTC
CASSLISNYGYTF
>TRBD2|TRBJ2-6|TRBV5-1|.
TGCGCCAGCAGCTTGGAGGGCGGGGGAGCTGGGGCCAACGTCCTGACTTTC
CASSLEGGGAGANVLTF
>TRBD2|TRBJ2-7|TRBV18|.
TGTGCCAGCTCACCACTTCCCCTAGCGGGAGACTCCTACGAGCAGTACTTC
CASSPLPLAGDSYEQYF
>TRBD2|TRBJ2-7|TRBV19|.
TGTGCCAGTAGTATAGATATCCTAGCGGGCTCCTACGAGCAGTACTTC
CASSIDILAGSYEQYF
>.|TRBJ1-4|TRBV27|once
TGTGCCAGCATCCATGGGGCGCCTAATGAAAAACTGTTTTTT
CASIHGAPNEKLFF
>.|TRBJ2-1|TRBV4-3|.
TGCGCCAGCAGCCTTCCCTCCGGAGGGGGCGGAGACAATGAGCAGTTCTTC
CASSLPSGGGGDNEQFF
>TRBD2|TRBJ2-1|TRBV27|.
TGTGCCAGCAGTTTCTATAGCGGGAACAATGAGCAGTTCTTC
CASSFYSGNNEQFF
>TRBD2|TRBJ2-1|TRBV9|.
TGTGCCAGCAGCCCCGGGACTAGCGGGAGGGTATGGAATGAGCAGTTCTTC
CASSPGTSGRVWNEQFF
>.|TRBJ1-5|TRBV6-6|.
TGTGCCAGCAGCTCTAATAGCAATCAGCCCCAGCATTTT
CASSSNSNQPQHF
>TRBD1|TRBJ2-5|TRBV7-7|.
TGTGCTAGCAGTCGCGGGACAGGGGGCGAAGAGACCCAGTACTTC
CASSRGTGGEETQYF
>.|TRBJ1-1|TRBV9|.
TGTGCCAGCAGCGTAGGTATAGGGGGCACTGAAGCTTTCTTT
CASSVGIGGTEAFF
>TRBD2|TRBJ2-7|TRBV28|few
TGTGCCAGCAGTTCCCCTAGCGGGAGTCGGTACGAGCAGTACTTC
CASSSPSGSRYEQYF
>.|TRBJ1-2|TRBV28|.
TGTGCCAGCAGTTTAAGGGCTGAGGACTACTATGGCTACACCTTC
CASSLRAEDYYGYTF
>TRBD2|TRBJ2-7|TRBV5-1|.
TGCGCCAGCAGCCCACTAGCGGGAGGGGCCTCCTACGAGCAGTACTTC
CASSPLAGGASYEQYF
>.|TRBJ1-1|TRBV7-9|.
TGTGCCAGCAGCTTATCTAGGCTCACTGAAGCTTTCTTT
CASSLSRLTEAFF
>TRBD1|TRBJ2-3|TRBV19|.
TGTGCCAGTAGTACTGGGACAGGGAATCCAGATACGCAGTATTTT
CASSTGTGNPDTQYF
>TRBD2|TRBJ2-7|TRBV6-5|few
TGTGCCAGCAGTACGGGACTAGCGGGAGGCGAGCAGTACTTC
CASSTGLAGGEQYF
>TRBD2|TRBJ2-5|TRBV19|.
TGTGCCAGTAGTATAAATGGGGGGGGCCAAGAGACCCAGTACTTC
CASSINGGGQETQYF
>TRBD1|TRBJ2-7|TRBV19|.
TGTGCCAGTAGTCCCGGACAGGTCGGGCCCTACGAGCAGTACTTC
CASSPGQVGPYEQYF
>TRBD1|TRBJ2-7|TRBV5-1|.
TGCGCCAGCAGATTGGACAGGGGGGACTCCTACGAGCAGTACTTC
CASRLDRGDSYEQYF
>TRBD2|TRBJ2-1|TRBV19|once
TGTGCCAGTAGAGCCTTAGCGGGACCTTACAATGAGCAGTTCTTC
CASRALAGPYNEQFF
>TRBD1|TRBJ2-7|TRBV28|.
TGTGCCAGCAGTTTATGGGGACAGGGGGCGGGAGAGCAGTACTTC
CASSLWGQGAGEQYF
>TRBD1|TRBJ1-3|TRBV28|.
TGTGCCAGCCGACCCTTTAACAGGGGTGGAAACACCATATATTTT
CASRPFNRGGNTIYF